What follows is one T cell receptor beta chain and its context. This record belongs to a study of blood T cells in healthy people across ages. V was trimmed by 5 bases and J by 5 bases, leaving 12 bases between them. This CDR3 is built from 13 residues. A second about 7 to 11 cycle PCR used barcoded and J-beta primers. TCRdb processed the 5' RACE reads anew with MiXCR; each CDR3 protein has one entry. The sample contains 700,000 or so distinct CDR3 sequences, approximately 22% of which appear only once. Russia was home to the donors, healthy Caucasian individuals aged about 6 to 90. The specimen sequenced was blood. The source of this sequence is a man aged 65 to 79 in good health. The chain recombines TRBV12-3 or TRBV12-4 with TRBJ2-5, with D possibly matching TRBD2 (5 bases). CDR3 sequence reads: CASSEAGVETQYF. The CDR3 nucleotides are TGTGCCAGCAGTGAAGCCGGGGTGGAGACCCAGTACTTC.